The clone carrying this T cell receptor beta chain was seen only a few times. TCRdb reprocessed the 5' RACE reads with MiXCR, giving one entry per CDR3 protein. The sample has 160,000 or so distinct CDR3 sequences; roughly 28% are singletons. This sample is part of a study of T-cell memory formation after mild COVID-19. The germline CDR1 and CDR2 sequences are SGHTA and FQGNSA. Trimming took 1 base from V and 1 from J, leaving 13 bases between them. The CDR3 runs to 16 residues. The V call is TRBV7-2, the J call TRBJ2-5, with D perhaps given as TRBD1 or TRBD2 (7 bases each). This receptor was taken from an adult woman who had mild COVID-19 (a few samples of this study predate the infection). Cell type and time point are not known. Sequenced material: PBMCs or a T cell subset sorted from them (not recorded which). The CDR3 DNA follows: TGTGCCAGCAGCTTAGGGCAGGGGGGGTCCCAAGAGACCCAGTACTTC. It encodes CASSLGQGGSQETQYF.